A single sample is the source of the 17 T cell receptor beta chains below, sequenced in a study of T cells in Graves' hyperthyroidism and ophthalmopathy. Amplification of TCR beta CDR3 regions was performed using RNA transcripts as template. HTBI primers were the set used in a first-round RT-PCR of the TCR CDR3. Using its own MiXCR run on the multiplex PCR reads, TCRdb lists one record per CDR3 protein. The sample lists 450,000 to 700,000 distinct CDR3 sequences, 40% to 55% seen once, with 15% to 20% in the top ten. Sequencing input: peripheral blood or thyroid tissue (not recorded which). These receptors came from an adult woman with Graves' disease, either hyperthyroidism or ophthalmopathy (not recorded which).

This clonotype was observed at least ten times. The chain has TRBV20-1 and TRBJ2-7, with TRBD2 matching over 13 bases. The CDR3 contains 23 residues. CDR1 is DFQATT and CDR2 is SNEGSKA in the germline V gene (reference sequence). Trimming removed 3 bases from V and 2 bases from J; junction bases left unmatched: 28. CDR3 region: CSASLLGQGKRTSGSPYAYEQYF. CDR3 sequence (DNA): TGCAGTGCTAGTCTCCTTGGACAGGGAAAGCGGACTAGCGGGAGTCCCTACGCCTACGAGCAGTACTTC.

Here the CDR3 reads CGGSRRQEDRYTF. CDR3 nucleotides: TGTGGCGGCAGTCGAAGACAGGAAGATCGCTACACCTTC. This chain links TRBV6-1 with TRBJ1-2, with a tentative D call TRBD1 (6 bases). This CDR3 has 13 amino acids. Germline CDR1 and CDR2: MNHNS and SASEGT.

This clonotype has at least ten counts. The V call is TRBV7-2, the J call TRBJ2-7; D possibly uses TRBD1 or TRBD2 (6 bases each). Trimming cost V 0 bases and J 2 bases, with 11 bases left between them. The CDR3 is 15 amino acids. CDR1 is SGHTA and CDR2 is FQGNSA in the germline V gene. The CDR3 here is CASSLAAGGAYEQYF. The CDR3 DNA sequence: TGTGCCAGCAGCTTAGCTGCCGGGGGCGCCTACGAGCAGTACTTC.

The chain employs TRBV5-1 and TRBJ1-1, with D tentatively TRBD1 (5 bases). This CDR3 has 14 amino acids. V was pared by 3 bases and J by 3 bases, with 12 bases between. The V gene's germline CDR1 is SGHRS and CDR2 YFSETQ. The CDR3 DNA follows: TGCGCCAGCAGCTGTGATGAGGGGTACACTGAAGCTTTCTTT. Amino acids: CASSCDEGYTEAFF.

V is TRBV7-8 and J is TRBJ2-7; TRBD2 matches 10 bases. This CDR3 is built from 17 residues. Germline V gives CDR1 SGHVS, CDR2 FQNEAQ. The trim removed 2 bases at V and 7 bases at J, leaving 14 bases unmatched. CDR3 in amino acids: CASSLYGLAAGYNEQYF. CDR3 in DNA: TGTGCCAGCAGCTTATACGGACTAGCGGCGGGGTACAATGAGCAGTACTTC.

This rearrangement joins TRBV7-3 to TRBJ2-7; the D gene is possibly TRBD1 (5 bases). This CDR3 has 13 residues. CDR1 is SGHTA and CDR2 is FQGTGA in the germline V gene. V lost 5 bases and J 3 bases, leaving 11 bases between the germline ends. The CDR3 region has the DNA TGTGCCAGCAGCCCTTGGACATACTACGAGCAGTACTTC. Translation: CASSPWTYYEQYF.

V usage is TRBV25-1 and J usage is TRBJ2-7; D gene unclear. V was clipped by 0 bases and J by 2 bases, with 8 bases between them. This CDR3 comprises 14 residues. Germline-derived CDR1 and CDR2 are MGHDK and SYGVNS. CDR3 loop: CASSEYGGAYEQYF. In nucleotides, the CDR3 is TGTGCCAGCAGTGAATATGGCGGAGCCTACGAGCAGTACTTC.

This clonotype was seen ten or more times. The chain combines TRBV12-3 or TRBV12-4 with TRBJ1-6; weak D call: TRBD1 (5 bases). Between the trimmed V and J ends, which lost 4 bases and 10 bases, there was a span of 14 bases. CDR3 length: 14 amino acids. The CDR3 loop reads CASSSRQGESPLHF. The CDR3 coding sequence is TGTGCCAGCAGTTCTCGGCAGGGTGAATCACCCCTCCACTTT.

V usage is TRBV6-1 and J usage is TRBJ1-4, with 7 bases matching TRBD1. Looked up from germline, CDR1 is MNHNS and CDR2 is SASEGT. The V and J ends lost 6 bases and 5 bases, in that order; junction bases with no gene match: 12. The CDR3 loop spans 16 amino acids. The CDR3 DNA reads TGTGCCAGCAGCCACAAGGGGGGACAGTCAAATGAAAAACTGTTTTTT. Translated: CASSHKGGQSNEKLFF.

The chain joins TRBV7-9 to TRBJ2-5; D perhaps matches TRBD2 (6 bases). The CDR3 length is 15 residues. Germline values: CDR1 SEHNR, CDR2 FQNEAQ (reference sequence). V gave up 1 base and J gave up 4 bases, with 13 bases separating them. The chain's CDR3 is CASSLGRHGGETQYF. CDR3 DNA sequence: TGTGCCAGCAGCTTAGGACGACACGGGGGAGAGACCCAGTACTTC.

This clonotype was seen only a few times. This CDR3 is CATSRGKGNTEAFF. The CDR3 bases are TGTGCCACCAGCAGAGGGAAGGGAAACACTGAAGCTTTCTTT. The chain uses TRBV15 and TRBJ1-1; D uncertain. There are 14 residues in the CDR3. Germline V CDR1 and CDR2: LNHNV, YYDKDF (reference sequence). Trimming pared 1 base from V and 2 bases from J, leaving 8 bases between.

On this clonotype: Relative to the germline gene, one junction end is altered; a read error may explain this. In nucleotides, the CDR3 is TGTGCCGGCAGCCTTTTAGCGGGGGTGAACACTGAAGCTTTCTTT. Translating gives CAGSLLAGVNTEAFF. The chain carries TRBV5-6 and TRBJ1-1; tentative D call: TRBD1 (5 bases). The CDR3 totals 15 residues. Germline V gene lookup returns CDR1 SGHDT and CDR2 YYEEEE.

This clonotype was seen ten or more times. The rearrangement joins TRBV25-1 to TRBJ2-5; D perhaps matches TRBD2 (5 bases). This CDR3 has 10 amino acids. Trimming pared 10 bases from V and 7 bases from J, leaving 10 bases between. The V gene's germline CDR1 is MGHDK and CDR2 SYGVNS. The CDR3 spells CATKGVTQYF. The CDR3 region has the DNA TGTGCCACCAAGGGAGTGACCCAGTACTTC.

This clonotype has a count of ten or more. The V gene is TRBV11-2, the J gene TRBJ1-2, with D unclear. Per germline, CDR1 SGHAT and CDR2 FQNNGV. V was shortened by 4 bases and J by 8 bases, with 14 bases between the two germline ends. CDR3 length: 13 amino acids. CDR3: CASSWESGYGYTF. The CDR3 bases are TGTGCCAGCAGCTGGGAGTCGGGGTACGGCTACACCTTC.

J is TRBJ1-4 and V is TRBV20-1, with 7 bases matching TRBD1. Trimming took 6 bases from V and 8 from J; bases not matched to a gene: 12. The CDR3 length is 14 residues. The V gene's germline CDR1 is DFQATT and CDR2 SNEGSKA (reference sequence). The CDR3 coding sequence is TGCAGTGCCAAGGGGGCAGGGATCGGCGAAAAACTGTTTTTT. It codes for CSAKGAGIGEKLFF.

This clonotype was seen repeatedly, ten times or more. The rearrangement joins TRBV20-1 to TRBJ1-6; D might be TRBD1 (5 bases). Trimming took 2 bases from V and 9 from J, leaving 23 bases between them. This CDR3 is 17 amino acids long. CDR1 is DFQATT and CDR2 is SNEGSKA in the germline V gene (reference sequence). CDR3 residues: CSARNLGGDYILSPLHF. CDR3 DNA: TGCAGTGCTAGAAATCTCGGAGGGGACTATATACTTTCACCCCTCCACTTT.

The gene calls are TRBV7-2 and TRBJ1-3; 7 bases match TRBD1. The CDR3 runs to 14 residues. Germline V lookup: CDR1 SGHTA, CDR2 FQGNSA. The V gene end was trimmed by 5 bases and the J gene end by 4 bases; junction bases not matched to a gene: 5. The CDR3 sequence: CASSDEGQGNTIYF. In nucleotides, the CDR3 is TGTGCCAGCAGCGACGAGGGACAGGGAAACACCATATATTTT.